This TCR beta chain was recovered during a study of T cells expressing NK-cell markers. About the study: Obtained from sorted CD3+CD56+NKG2C+, CD3+CD56+NKG2C- and CD3+CD56-NKG2C+ T cells were the TCR beta repertoires.

Germline-derived CDR1 and CDR2 are LNHDA and SQIVND (reference sequence). The CDR3 is 15 residues long. UMI-tagged 5'RACE template switching yielded the TCR beta cDNA. TCRdb re-called the 5' RACE reads and shows each CDR3 protein once, DNA omitted. The sample has more than 400,000 distinct CDR3 sequences. This sequence originates from a woman aged 18 to 75 in good health. The chain uses TRBV19 and TRBJ1-5; TCRdb's D call of TRBD1 is untestable without DNA. The specimen was blood T cells: a sorted CD56 or NKG2C T cell subset, CD4+ or CD8+ T cells, or bulk PBMC T cells (not recorded which). The CDR3: CASSDGQFRAQPQHF. The complete variable domain, with remaining parts taken from reference TRBV19 and TRBJ1-5, reads DGGITQSPKYLFRKEGQNVTLSCEQNLNHDAMYWYRQDPGQGLRLIYYSQIVNDFQKGDIAEGYSVSREKKESFPLTVTSAQKNPTAFYLCASSDGQFRAQPQHFGDGTRLSIL.